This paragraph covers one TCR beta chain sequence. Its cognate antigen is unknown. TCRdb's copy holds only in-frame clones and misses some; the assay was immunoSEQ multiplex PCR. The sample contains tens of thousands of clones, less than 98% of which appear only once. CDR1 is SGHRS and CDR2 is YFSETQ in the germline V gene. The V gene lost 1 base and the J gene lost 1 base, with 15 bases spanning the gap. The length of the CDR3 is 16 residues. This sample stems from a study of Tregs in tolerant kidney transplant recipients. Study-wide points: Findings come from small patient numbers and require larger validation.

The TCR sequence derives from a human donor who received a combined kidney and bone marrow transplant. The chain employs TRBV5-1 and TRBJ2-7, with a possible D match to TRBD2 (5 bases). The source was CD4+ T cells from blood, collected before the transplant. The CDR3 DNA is TGCGCCAGCAGCTTGAAGGTGGGAGACACTTCCTACGAGCAGTACTTC. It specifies CASSLKVGDTSYEQYF.